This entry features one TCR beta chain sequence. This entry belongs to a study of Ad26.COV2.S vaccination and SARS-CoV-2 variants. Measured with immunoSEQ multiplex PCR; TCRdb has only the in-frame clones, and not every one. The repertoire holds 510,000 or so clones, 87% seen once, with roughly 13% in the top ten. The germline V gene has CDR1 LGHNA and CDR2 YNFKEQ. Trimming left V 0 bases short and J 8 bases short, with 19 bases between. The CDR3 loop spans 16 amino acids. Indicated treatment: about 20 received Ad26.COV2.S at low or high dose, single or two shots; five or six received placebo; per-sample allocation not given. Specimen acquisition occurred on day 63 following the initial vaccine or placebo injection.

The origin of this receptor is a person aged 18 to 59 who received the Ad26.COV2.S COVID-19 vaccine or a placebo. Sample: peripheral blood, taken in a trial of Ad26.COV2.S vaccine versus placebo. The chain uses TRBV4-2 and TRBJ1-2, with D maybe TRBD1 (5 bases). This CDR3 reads CASSQELRGPVSGYTF. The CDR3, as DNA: TGTGCCAGCAGCCAAGAGCTCCGGGGCCCCGTGTCGGGCTACACCTTC.